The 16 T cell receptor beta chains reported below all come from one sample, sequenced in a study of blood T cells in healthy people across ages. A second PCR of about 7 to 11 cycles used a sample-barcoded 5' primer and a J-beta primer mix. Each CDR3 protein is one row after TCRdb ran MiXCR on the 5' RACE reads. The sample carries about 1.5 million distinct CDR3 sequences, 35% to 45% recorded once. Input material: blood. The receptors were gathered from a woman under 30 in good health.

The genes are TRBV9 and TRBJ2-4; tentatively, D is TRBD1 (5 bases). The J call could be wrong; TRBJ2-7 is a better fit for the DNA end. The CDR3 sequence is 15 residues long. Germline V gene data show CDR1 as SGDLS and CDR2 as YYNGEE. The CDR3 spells CASSVGGAESYEQYF. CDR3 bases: TGTGCCAGCAGCGTAGGTGGGGCGGAAAGCTACGAGCAGTACTTC.

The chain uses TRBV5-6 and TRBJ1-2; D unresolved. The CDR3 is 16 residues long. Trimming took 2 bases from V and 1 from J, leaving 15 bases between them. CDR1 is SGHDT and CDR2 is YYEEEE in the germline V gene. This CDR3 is CASSFLSRDINYGYTF. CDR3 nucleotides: TGTGCCAGCAGCTTTTTGAGCAGAGACATTAACTATGGCTACACCTTC.

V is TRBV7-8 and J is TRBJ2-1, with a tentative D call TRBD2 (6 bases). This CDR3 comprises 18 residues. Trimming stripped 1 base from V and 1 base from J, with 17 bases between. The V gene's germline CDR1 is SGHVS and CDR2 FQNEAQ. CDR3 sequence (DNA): TGTGCCAGCAGCTTAGGAGGTGGGCGGGGCGCGTCCTACAATGAGCAGTTCTTC. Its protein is CASSLGGGRGASYNEQFF.

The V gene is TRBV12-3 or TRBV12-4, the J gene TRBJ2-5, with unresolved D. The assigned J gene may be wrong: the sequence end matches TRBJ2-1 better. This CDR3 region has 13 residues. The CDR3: CASSSRYQETQFF. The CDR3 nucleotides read TGTGCCAGCAGTAGCAGGTACCAAGAGACCCAGTTCTTC.

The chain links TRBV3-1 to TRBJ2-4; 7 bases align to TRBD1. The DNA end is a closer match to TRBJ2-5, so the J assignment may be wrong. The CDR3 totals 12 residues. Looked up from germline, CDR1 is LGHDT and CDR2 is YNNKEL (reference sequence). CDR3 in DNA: TGTGCCAGCGACAGGGCTTCGGAGACCCAGTACTTC. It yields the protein CASDRASETQYF.

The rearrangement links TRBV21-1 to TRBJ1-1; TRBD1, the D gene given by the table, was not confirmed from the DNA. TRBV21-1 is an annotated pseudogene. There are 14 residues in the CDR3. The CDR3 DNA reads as TGTGCCAGCAGCAAAGCCTGGACAGGGAAGAAGGCTTTCTTT. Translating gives CASSKAWTGKKAFF.

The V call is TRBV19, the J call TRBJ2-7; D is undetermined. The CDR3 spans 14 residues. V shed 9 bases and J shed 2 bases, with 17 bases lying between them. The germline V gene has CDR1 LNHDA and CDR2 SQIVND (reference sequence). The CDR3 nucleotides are TGTGCCAGCCAGCCCCCAGCTGTAACCTACGAGCAGTACTTC. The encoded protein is CASQPPAVTYEQYF.

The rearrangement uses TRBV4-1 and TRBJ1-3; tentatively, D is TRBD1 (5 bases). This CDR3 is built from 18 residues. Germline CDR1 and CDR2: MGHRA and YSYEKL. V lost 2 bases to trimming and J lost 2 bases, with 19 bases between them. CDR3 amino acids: CASSQPYKGREAGNTIYF. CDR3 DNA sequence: TGCGCCAGCAGCCAACCCTATAAGGGGAGAGAGGCTGGAAACACCATATATTTT.

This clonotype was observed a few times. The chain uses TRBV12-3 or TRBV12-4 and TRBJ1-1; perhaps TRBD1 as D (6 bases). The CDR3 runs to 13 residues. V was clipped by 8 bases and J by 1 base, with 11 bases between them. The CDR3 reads CASQTGPNTEAFF. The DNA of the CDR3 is TGTGCCAGCCAGACAGGACCGAACACTGAAGCTTTCTTT.

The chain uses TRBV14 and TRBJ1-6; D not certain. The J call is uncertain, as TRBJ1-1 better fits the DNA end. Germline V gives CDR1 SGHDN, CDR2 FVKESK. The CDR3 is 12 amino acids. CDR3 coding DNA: TGTGCCAGCAGACCGTTTAGCGATGAAGCTTTCTTT. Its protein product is CASRPFSDEAFF.

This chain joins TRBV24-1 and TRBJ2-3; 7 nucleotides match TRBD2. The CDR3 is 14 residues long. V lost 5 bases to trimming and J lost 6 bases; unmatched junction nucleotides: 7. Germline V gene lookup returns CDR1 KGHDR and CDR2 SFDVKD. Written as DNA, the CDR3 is TGTGCCACCAGTGCGACTAGCAACGCGGATACGCAGTATTTT. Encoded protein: CATSATSNADTQYF.

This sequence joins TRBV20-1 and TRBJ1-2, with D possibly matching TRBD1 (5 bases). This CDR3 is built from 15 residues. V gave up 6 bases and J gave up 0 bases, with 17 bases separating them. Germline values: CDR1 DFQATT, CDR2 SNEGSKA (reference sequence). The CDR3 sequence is CSAPLRGDPNYGYTF. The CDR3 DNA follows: TGCAGTGCCCCCCTCCGAGGGGACCCTAACTATGGCTACACCTTC.

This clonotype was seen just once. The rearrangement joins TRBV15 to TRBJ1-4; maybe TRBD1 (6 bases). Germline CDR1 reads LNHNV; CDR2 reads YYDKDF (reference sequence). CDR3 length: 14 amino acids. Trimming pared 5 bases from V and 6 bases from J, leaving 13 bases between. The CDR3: CATSVRGFYEKLFF. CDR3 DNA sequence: TGTGCCACCAGCGTGAGGGGGTTTTATGAAAAACTGTTTTTT.

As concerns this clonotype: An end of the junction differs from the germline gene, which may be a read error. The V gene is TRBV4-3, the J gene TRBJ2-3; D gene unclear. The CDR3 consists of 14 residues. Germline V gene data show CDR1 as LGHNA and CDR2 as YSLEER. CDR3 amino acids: CASSHPPNTDAQYF. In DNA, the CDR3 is TGCGCCAGCAGCCATCCCCCAAACACAGATGCGCAGTATTTT.

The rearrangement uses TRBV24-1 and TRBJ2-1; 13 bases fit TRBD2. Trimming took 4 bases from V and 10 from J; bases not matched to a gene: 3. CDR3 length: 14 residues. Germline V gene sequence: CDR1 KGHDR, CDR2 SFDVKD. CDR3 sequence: CATSDPGLAGEQFF. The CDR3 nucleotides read TGTGCCACCAGTGACCCGGGACTAGCGGGAGAGCAGTTCTTC.

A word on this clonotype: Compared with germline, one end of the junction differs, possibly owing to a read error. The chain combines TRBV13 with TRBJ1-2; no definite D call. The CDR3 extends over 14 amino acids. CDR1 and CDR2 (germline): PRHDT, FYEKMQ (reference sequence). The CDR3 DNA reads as TGTGCCAGCAGCTTAGGGACACCTAACTATGGCTGCACCTTC. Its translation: CASSLGTPNYGCTF.